Listed below are T cell receptor beta chains from one sample, sequenced in a study of vaccination and CD4 T cells after COVID-19. TCRdb reanalysed the PCR reads using MiXCR and keeps one entry per CDR3 protein. The sample records about 10,000 distinct CDR3 sequences, 20% to 30% being singletons. Antigens for these TCRs are unknown. The input for sequencing was CD4+ T cells from blood, cultured in vitro, taken before SARS-CoV-2 vaccination. The receptors come from a human donor who received a COVID-19 vaccine. CDR3s include the opening cysteine and the closing phenylalanine or tryptophan. The D gene is left open where the match is weak. Clone size is shown for a subset of rows, as once, few, many or a class of expanded clone.

TRBV2	.	TRBJ1-2	.	TGTGCCAGCAAATACGGACTCAGCTATGGCTACACCTTC	CASKYGLSYGYTF
TRBV15	.	TRBJ2-7	.	TGTACCACCAGCATATTACAGGGCTACGAGCAGTACTTC	CTTSILQGYEQYF
TRBV7-8	few	TRBJ2-7	TRBD1	TGTGCCAGCAGCTTAGCGATAGGGACAGGCTACGAGCAGTACTTC	CASSLAIGTGYEQYF
TRBV7-8	few	TRBJ1-2	TRBD1	TGTGCCAGCAGCTTATTAGGAATCCAGGACAGGGGCTATGGCTACACCTTC	CASSLLGIQDRGYGYTF
TRBV5-1	.	TRBJ2-3	TRBD2	TGCGCCAGCGCCCCTAGCGGGGGGCGCGGCACAGATACGCAGTATTTT	CASAPSGGRGTDTQYF
TRBV12-3/TRBV12-4	few	TRBJ1-5	TRBD1	TGTGCCAGCAGTTTCGGGACAGGGTTGGGCAATCAGCCCCAGCATTTT	CASSFGTGLGNQPQHF
TRBV30	few	TRBJ2-3	TRBD2	TGTGCCTGGAGAGAAAGACTAGCGGGGACAGATACGCAGTATTTT	CAWRERLAGTDTQYF
TRBV12-3/TRBV12-4	.	TRBJ2-3	TRBD2	TGTGCCACCGCCGGGGGGGGCATAACAGATACGCAGTATTTT	CATAGGGITDTQYF
TRBV6-1	.	TRBJ2-1	.	TGTGCCAGCAGTGAAAACCTAGATGAGCAGTTCTTC	CASSENLDEQFF
TRBV20-1	.	TRBJ2-1	.	TGCAGTGCTAGAGATGGCGGTAGCTCCTACAATGAGCAGTTCTTC	CSARDGGSSYNEQFF
TRBV12-3/TRBV12-4	.	TRBJ2-7	TRBD2	TGTGCCAGCAGTTTAGACGGATCCGGGACTAGCGGTTCCTACGAGCAGTACTTC	CASSLDGSGTSGSYEQYF
TRBV12-3/TRBV12-4	.	TRBJ1-4	.	TGTGCCAGCAGTTCCCGACATCCGGGGGATGAAAAACTGTTTTTT	CASSSRHPGDEKLFF
TRBV7-3	few	TRBJ1-1	.	TGTGCCAGCAGCCGGGACTGGAACACTGAAGCTTTCTTT	CASSRDWNTEAFF
TRBV27	few	TRBJ1-4	.	TGTGCCAGCAGGAAGAATGAAAAACTGTTTTTT	CASRKNEKLFF
TRBV20-1	few	TRBJ2-6	.	TGCAGTGCCGGTGGTACTAGCCAATTCTCTGGGGCCAACGTCCTGACTTTC	CSAGGTSQFSGANVLTF
TRBV7-8	few	TRBJ1-5	.	TGTGCCAGCAGCCGACAGGGCAATCAGCCCCAGCATTTT	CASSRQGNQPQHF
TRBV20-1	few	TRBJ2-1	TRBD1	TGCAGTGCTAGAGATCTCGACAGGGTTTACAATGAGCAGTTCTTC	CSARDLDRVYNEQFF
TRBV6-5	few	TRBJ2-7	TRBD1	TGTGCCAGCAGTTACTTGTATAGGGAGACAGGGGACGAGCAGTACTTC	CASSYLYRETGDEQYF
TRBV6-5	few	TRBJ2-6	TRBD1	TGTGCCAGCAGTTACACGACAGGGGCTGGGGCCAACGTCCTGACTTTC	CASSYTTGAGANVLTF
TRBV19	medium-sized	TRBJ1-2	.	TGTGCCAGTAGTCCGCGCAAATCTCGAAGAGGATATGGCTACACCTTC	CASSPRKSRRGYGYTF
TRBV7-9	.	TRBJ1-1	TRBD1	TGTGCCAGCACCAAAGACAGGGGGCGGAAAAGGGTAGCTTTCTTT	CASTKDRGRKRVAFF
TRBV20-1	few	TRBJ1-4	TRBD1	TGCAGTGCTGGGGGACAGGGTTCAAAACTGTTTTTT	CSAGGQGSKLFF
TRBV7-8	.	TRBJ1-1	TRBD1	TGTGCCAGCAGCTTAACAGGGGATAGCACTGAAGCTTTCTTT	CASSLTGDSTEAFF
TRBV6-1	few	TRBJ2-7	TRBD1	TGTGCCAGCAGCGCCCGGGACAGGGTATGGATGGGGAGCTCCTACGAGCAGTACTTC	CASSARDRVWMGSSYEQYF
TRBV11-2	few	TRBJ2-5	.	TGTGCCAGCAGTGTGGGAGGGGGGGCCCAAGAGACCCAGTACTTC	CASSVGGGAQETQYF
TRBV27	few	TRBJ2-3	TRBD2	TGTGCCAGCAGTTTGGCGGTAGCGGGGGTCGTAGATACGCAGTATTTT	CASSLAVAGVVDTQYF
TRBV20-1	.	TRBJ1-5	.	TGCAGTGCTAGAGATCCCAGGGGAGTTAATCAGCCCCAGCATTTT	CSARDPRGVNQPQHF
TRBV29-1	.	TRBJ2-1	.	TGCAGCGTTGGGGGCGTACCTCCAAGGGACAATGAGCAGTTCTTC	CSVGGVPPRDNEQFF
TRBV7-3	.	TRBJ2-3	.	TGTGCCAGCAGCCCTAGCTCTGGCACAGATACGCAGTATTTT	CASSPSSGTDTQYF
TRBV11-3	few	TRBJ1-2	.	TGTGCCAGCAGCTCTCAGAGGAGTACTTATGGCTACACCTTC	CASSSQRSTYGYTF
TRBV10-3	.	TRBJ2-3	TRBD1	TGTGCCATCAGTTCCACGACAGGGGCGGCAGATACGCAGTATTTT	CAISSTTGAADTQYF
TRBV6-5	few	TRBJ2-2	.	TGTGCCAGCAGTTACACCCAGGGGTGGCAGGTCACCGGGGAGCTGTTTTTT	CASSYTQGWQVTGELFF
TRBV30	.	TRBJ1-2	TRBD1	TGTGCCCGGGGGACAGGGATCTATGGCTACACCTTC	CARGTGIYGYTF
TRBV20-1	few	TRBJ1-2	.	TGCAGTGCTCCCGGGAGGGCATGGGGCTACACCTTC	CSAPGRAWGYTF
TRBV6-1	.	TRBJ2-7	.	TGTGCCAGCACCCGGCTGTTGGGCTACGAGCAGTACTTC	CASTRLLGYEQYF
TRBV15	.	TRBJ1-1	.	TGTGCCACCAGCAGAGATACTCCCGGGGTAAAAGCTTTCTTT	CATSRDTPGVKAFF
TRBV6-1	few	TRBJ2-5	TRBD1	TGTGCCAGCATTGGGACAGGAATCCCTGAAGAGACCCAGTACTTC	CASIGTGIPEETQYF
TRBV19	.	TRBJ1-4	TRBD1	TGTGCCAGTAGTCTGCGACAGGGGACAACTAATGAAAAACTGTTTTTT	CASSLRQGTTNEKLFF
TRBV6-2/TRBV6-3	few	TRBJ1-2	TRBD1	TGTCTTATCCGGACAGGCAACTATGGCTACACCTTC	CLIRTGNYGYTF
TRBV2	.	TRBJ2-7	TRBD1	TGTGCGGACAGGGACTTGTCCTACGAGCAGTACTTC	CADRDLSYEQYF
TRBV7-2	.	TRBJ1-4	.	TGTGCCAGCAGCCGGGAGTCAGGGGTGGATGAAAAACTGTTTTTT	CASSRESGVDEKLFF
TRBV2	.	TRBJ2-3	TRBD2	TGTGCCAGCAGTGACCAGCGGGGGGCCTCCACAGATACGCAGTATTTT	CASSDQRGASTDTQYF
TRBV20-1	.	TRBJ2-7	.	TGCAGTGCTAGAGAGGACGTATCCTGCGAGCAGTACTTC	CSAREDVSCEQYF
TRBV10-3	.	TRBJ1-1	.	TGTGCCATCACCCAGGGGTCGAACACTGAAGCTTTCTTT	CAITQGSNTEAFF
TRBV19	few	TRBJ2-5	TRBD1	TGTGCCAGTAGTCCCCGGACAGGGGGCGCCGGTAGCCAAGAGACCCAGTACTTC	CASSPRTGGAGSQETQYF
TRBV12-3/TRBV12-4	few	TRBJ1-5	TRBD1	TGTGCCAGCACCCCGACAGGGGCGGGACAGCCCCAGCATTTT	CASTPTGAGQPQHF
TRBV10-3	.	TRBJ2-7	TRBD1	TGTGCCATCAGCTACAGCCGGACAGGGGCGGGTGAGCAGTACTTC	CAISYSRTGAGEQYF
TRBV24-1	.	TRBJ1-2	.	TGTGCCACCAGGGGGATCAGGGATTCTGACTATGGCTACACCTTC	CATRGIRDSDYGYTF
TRBV20-1	few	TRBJ1-6	.	TGCAGTGCTAGAGATCGGGAGTTCTATAATTCACCCCTCCACTTT	CSARDREFYNSPLHF
TRBV7-2	few	TRBJ2-3	.	TGTGCCAGCAGCTTAGACTCCCGCACAGATACGCAGTATTTT	CASSLDSRTDTQYF